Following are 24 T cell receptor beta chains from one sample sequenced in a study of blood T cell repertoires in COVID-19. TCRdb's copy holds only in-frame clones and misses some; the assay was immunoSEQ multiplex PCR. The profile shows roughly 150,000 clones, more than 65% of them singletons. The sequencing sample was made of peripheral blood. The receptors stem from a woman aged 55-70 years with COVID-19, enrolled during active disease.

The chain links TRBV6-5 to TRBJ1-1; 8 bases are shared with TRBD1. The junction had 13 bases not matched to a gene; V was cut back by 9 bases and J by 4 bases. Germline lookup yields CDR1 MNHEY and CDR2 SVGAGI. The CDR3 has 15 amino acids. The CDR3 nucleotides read TGTGCCAGTTCCGACAGGGGATCTTTTTCCACTGAAGCTTTCTTT. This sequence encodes CASSDRGSFSTEAFF.

CDR3 sequence: CASSQGPTRGAGHGYTF. CDR3 nucleotide sequence: TGTGCCAGCAGCCAAGGACCAACCAGGGGAGCCGGGCATGGCTACACCTTC. The chain links TRBV14 to TRBJ1-2; perhaps TRBD1 as D (6 bases). The CDR3 has 17 residues. Trimming left V 1 base short and J 6 bases short, with 21 bases between. Germline assignment: CDR1 SGHDN and CDR2 FVKESK.

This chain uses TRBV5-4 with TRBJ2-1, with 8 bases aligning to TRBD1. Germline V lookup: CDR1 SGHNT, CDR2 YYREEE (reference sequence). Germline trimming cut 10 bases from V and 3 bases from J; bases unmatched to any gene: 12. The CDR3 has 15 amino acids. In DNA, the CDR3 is TGTGCCCAACGCGACCGGACAGGGCGCTACAATGAGCAGTTCTTC. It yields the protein CAQRDRTGRYNEQFF.

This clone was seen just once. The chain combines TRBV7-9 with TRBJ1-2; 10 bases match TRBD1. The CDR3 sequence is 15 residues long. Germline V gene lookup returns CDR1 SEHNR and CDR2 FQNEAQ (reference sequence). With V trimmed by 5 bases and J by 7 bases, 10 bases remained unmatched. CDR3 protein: CASSKDRGTIGGYTF. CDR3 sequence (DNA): TGTGCCAGCAGCAAGGACAGGGGGACCATCGGTGGCTACACCTTC.

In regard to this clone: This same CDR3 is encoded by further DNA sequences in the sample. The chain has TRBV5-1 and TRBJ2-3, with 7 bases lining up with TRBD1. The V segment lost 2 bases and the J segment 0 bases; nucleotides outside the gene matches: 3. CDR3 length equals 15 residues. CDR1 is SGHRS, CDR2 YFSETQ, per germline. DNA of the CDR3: TGCGCCAGCAGCTTAAGGGGGCTGAGCACAGATACGCAGTATTTT. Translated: CASSLRGLSTDTQYF. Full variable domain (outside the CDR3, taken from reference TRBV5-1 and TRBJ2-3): KAGVTQTPRYLIKTRGQQVTLSCSPISGHRSVSWYQQTPGQGLQFLFEYFSETQRNKGNFPGRFSGRQFSNSRSEMNVSTLELGDSALYLCASSLRGLSTDTQYFGPGTRLTVL.

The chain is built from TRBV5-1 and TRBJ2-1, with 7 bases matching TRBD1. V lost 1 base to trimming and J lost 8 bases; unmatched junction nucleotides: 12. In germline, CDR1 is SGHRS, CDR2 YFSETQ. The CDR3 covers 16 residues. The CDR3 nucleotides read TGCGCCAGCAGCTTGATAGGGGGCGCGGATACGGATGAGCAGTTCTTC. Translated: CASSLIGGADTDEQFF.

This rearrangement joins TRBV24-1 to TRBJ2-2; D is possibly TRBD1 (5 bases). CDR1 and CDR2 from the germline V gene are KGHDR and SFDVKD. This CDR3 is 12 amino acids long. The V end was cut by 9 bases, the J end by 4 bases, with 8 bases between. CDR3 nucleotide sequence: TGTGCCACCGGGGCCGTCACCGGGGAGCTGTTTTTT. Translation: CATGAVTGELFF.

CDR3 bases: TGCGCCAGCAGCCCGGATAGATCCGGGACTAGCGGGAGGGGCGAGCAGTACTTC. Protein: CASSPDRSGTSGRGEQYF. The J gene is TRBJ2-7, the V gene TRBV5-1; 16 positions agree with TRBD2. This CDR3 has 18 amino acids. Germline V gene lookup returns CDR1 SGHRS and CDR2 YFSETQ. V was clipped by 4 bases and J by 6 bases; unmatched bases: 13.

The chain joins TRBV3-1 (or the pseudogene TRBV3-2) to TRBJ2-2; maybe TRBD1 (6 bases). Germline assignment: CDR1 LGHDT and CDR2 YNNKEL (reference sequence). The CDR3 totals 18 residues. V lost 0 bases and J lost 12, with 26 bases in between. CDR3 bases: TGTGCCAGCAGCCAAGATCAGGTGGGACACCTACCGACGGGGAAGCTGTTTTTT. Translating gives CASSQDQVGHLPTGKLFF.

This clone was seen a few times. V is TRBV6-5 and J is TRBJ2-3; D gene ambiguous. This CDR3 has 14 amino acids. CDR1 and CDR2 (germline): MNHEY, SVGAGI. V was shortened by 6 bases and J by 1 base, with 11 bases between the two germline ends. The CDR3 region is CASRGALGTDTQYF. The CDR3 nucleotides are TGTGCCAGCAGGGGCGCTCTTGGCACAGATACGCAGTATTTT.

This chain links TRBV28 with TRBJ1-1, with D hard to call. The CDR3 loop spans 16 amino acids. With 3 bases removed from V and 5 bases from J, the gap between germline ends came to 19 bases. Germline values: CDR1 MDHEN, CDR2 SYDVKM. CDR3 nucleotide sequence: TGTGCCAGCAGTTTCCCGCGGCGGTTAAAGGCAACTGAAGCTTTCTTT. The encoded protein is CASSFPRRLKATEAFF.

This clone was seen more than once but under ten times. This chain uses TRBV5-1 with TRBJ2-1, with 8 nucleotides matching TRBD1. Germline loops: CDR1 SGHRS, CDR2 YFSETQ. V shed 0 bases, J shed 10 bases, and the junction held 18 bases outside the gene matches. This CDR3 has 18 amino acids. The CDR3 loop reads CASSLGPQGATSLGEQFF. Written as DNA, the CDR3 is TGCGCCAGCAGCTTGGGGCCCCAGGGGGCAACCTCCTTAGGCGAGCAGTTCTTC.

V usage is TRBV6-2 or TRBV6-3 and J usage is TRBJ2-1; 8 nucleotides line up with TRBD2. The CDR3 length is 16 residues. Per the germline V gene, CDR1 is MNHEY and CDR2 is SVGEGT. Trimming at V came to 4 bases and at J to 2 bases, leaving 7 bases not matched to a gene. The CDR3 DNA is TGTGCCAGCAGTTTTCCGGGACTAGGAGCCTACAATGAGCAGTTCTTC. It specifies CASSFPGLGAYNEQFF.

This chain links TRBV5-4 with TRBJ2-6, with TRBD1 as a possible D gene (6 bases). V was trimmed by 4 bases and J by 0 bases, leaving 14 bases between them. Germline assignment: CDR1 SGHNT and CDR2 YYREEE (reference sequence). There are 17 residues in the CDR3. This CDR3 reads CASSQRPRGSGANVLTF. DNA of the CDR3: TGTGCCAGCAGCCAAAGACCCAGGGGCTCTGGGGCCAACGTCCTGACTTTC.

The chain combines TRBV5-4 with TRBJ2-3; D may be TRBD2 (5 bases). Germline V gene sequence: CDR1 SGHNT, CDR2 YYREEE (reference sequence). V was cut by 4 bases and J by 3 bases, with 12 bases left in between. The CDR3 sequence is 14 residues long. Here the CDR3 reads CASSPGIGTDTQYF. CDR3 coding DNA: TGTGCCAGCAGCCCGGGGATTGGAACAGATACGCAGTATTTT.

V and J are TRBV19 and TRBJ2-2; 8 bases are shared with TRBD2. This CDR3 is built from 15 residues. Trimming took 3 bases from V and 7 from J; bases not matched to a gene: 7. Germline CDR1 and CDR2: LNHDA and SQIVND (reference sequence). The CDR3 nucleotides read TGTGCCAGTAGTATGCGCGGGAGGATAGGCGGGGAGCTGTTTTTT. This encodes CASSMRGRIGGELFF. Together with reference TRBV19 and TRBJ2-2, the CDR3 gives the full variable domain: DGGITQSPKYLFRKEGQNVTLSCEQNLNHDAMYWYRQDPGQGLRLIYYSQIVNDFQKGDIAEGYSVSREKKESFPLTVTSAQKNPTAFYLCASSMRGRIGGELFFGEGSRLTVL.

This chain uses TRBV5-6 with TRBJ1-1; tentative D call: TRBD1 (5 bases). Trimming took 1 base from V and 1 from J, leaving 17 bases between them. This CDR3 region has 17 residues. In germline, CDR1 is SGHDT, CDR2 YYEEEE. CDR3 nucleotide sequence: TGTGCCAGCAGCTTGTGGTATACTAACAGGCAGAACACTGAAGCTTTCTTT. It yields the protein CASSLWYTNRQNTEAFF.

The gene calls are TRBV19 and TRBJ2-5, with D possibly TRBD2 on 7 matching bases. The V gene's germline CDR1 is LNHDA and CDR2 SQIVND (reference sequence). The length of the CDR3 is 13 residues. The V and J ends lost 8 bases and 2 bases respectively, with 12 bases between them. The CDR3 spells CASGRGWQETQYF. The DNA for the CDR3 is TGTGCCAGTGGGAGGGGGTGGCAAGAGACCCAGTACTTC.

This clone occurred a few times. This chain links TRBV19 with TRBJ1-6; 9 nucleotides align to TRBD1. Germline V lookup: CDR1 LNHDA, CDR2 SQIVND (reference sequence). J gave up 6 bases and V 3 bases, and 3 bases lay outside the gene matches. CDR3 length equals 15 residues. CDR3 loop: CASSITGGGNSPLHF. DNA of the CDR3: TGTGCCAGTAGTATTACAGGGGGCGGTAATTCACCCCTCCACTTT.

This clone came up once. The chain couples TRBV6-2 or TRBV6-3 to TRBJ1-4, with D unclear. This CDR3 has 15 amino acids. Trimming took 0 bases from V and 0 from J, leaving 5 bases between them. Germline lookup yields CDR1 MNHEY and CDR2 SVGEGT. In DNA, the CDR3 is TGTGCCAGCAGTTACTCAGGAGCAACTAATGAAAAACTGTTTTTT. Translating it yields CASSYSGATNEKLFF.

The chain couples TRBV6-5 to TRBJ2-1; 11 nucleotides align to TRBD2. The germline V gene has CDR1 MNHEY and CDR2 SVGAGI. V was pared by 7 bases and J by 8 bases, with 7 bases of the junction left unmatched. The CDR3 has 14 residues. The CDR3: CASTRSGGAHEQFF. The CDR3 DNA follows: TGTGCCAGCACCCGTAGCGGGGGGGCCCATGAGCAGTTCTTC.

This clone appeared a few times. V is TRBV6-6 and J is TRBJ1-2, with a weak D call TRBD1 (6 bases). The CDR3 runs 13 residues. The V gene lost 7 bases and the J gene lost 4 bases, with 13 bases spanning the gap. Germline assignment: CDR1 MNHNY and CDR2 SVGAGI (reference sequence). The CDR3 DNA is TGTGCCAGCAACCAGGGGTCGGGCTATGGCTACACCTTC. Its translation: CASNQGSGYGYTF.

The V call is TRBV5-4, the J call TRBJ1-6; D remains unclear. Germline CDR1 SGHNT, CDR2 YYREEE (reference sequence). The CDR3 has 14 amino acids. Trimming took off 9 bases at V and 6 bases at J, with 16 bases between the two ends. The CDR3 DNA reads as TGTGCCACCTCTCCCGGGGAGGGTAATTCACCCCTCCACTTT. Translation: CATSPGEGNSPLHF.

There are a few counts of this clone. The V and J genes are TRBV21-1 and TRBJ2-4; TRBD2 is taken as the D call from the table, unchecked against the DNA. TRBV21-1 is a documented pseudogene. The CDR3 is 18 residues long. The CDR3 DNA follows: TGTGCCAGCAGCAAGTCCCCACGGAGGGAGCGATCCAAAAACATTCAGTACTTC. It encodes CASSKSPRRERSKNIQYF.